The TCR beta chain under discussion was sequenced for a study of shared clonotypes between healthy human individuals. CDR1 is MGHDK and CDR2 is SYGVNS in the germline V gene. CDR3 size: 16 residues. V was shortened by 7 bases and J by 0 bases, with 18 bases between the two germline ends. TCRdb keeps only in-frame clones here, not all; method: immunoSEQ multiplex PCR. This sample yields 400,000 to 600,000 clones, of which roughly 85% are seen a single time; under 15% belongs to the top ten. This TCR came from a woman in her 40s in good health. Some clones in this sample may be carry-over from other donors' samples. Input material: PBMCs. The rearrangement uses TRBV25-1 and TRBJ1-2; perhaps TRBD1 as D (5 bases). The CDR3 spells CASNSGVGEANYGYTF. CDR3 DNA: TGTGCCAGCAATTCGGGGGTCGGGGAAGCTAACTATGGCTACACCTTC.